The rows below give T cell receptor beta chains drawn from one sample of a study of blood T cell repertoires in COVID-19. Measured with immunoSEQ multiplex PCR; TCRdb has only the in-frame clones, and not every one. This sample carries approximately 250,000 clones, around nine tenths of them seen once, and the ten largest clones take around 1.6%. The specimen sequenced was peripheral blood. These receptors came from a woman aged 55-69 years who had recovered from COVID-19. The conserved cysteine and the conserved F or W are not part of the CDR3 here. The D gene is left open where the match is weak.

TRBV21-1	TRBJ1-6	NA	ASSQAFVRGSNSPLH
TRBV7-9	TRBJ2-3	TRBD1	ASSDRVGDTQY
TRBV6-5	TRBJ2-7	NA	ASQYRVTYEQY
TRBV7-9	TRBJ1-5	NA	ASSLAADYSNQPQH
TRBV27	TRBJ1-2	NA	ASSAGYTNYGYT
TRBV5-1	TRBJ2-7	NA	ASSLGAGDSSYEQY
TRBV28	TRBJ1-5	NA	ASSLKSVLQPQH
TRBV12-3/TRBV12-4	TRBJ1-2	NA	ASSLAAGGYT
TRBV19	TRBJ2-1	TRBD2	ASKRGGYNEQF
TRBV7-9	TRBJ1-2	TRBD1	ASSLGQGVWDGYT
TRBV10-1	TRBJ1-5	NA	ASRRGASNQPQH
TRBV27	TRBJ2-1	TRBD2	ASSPRGASGDEQF
TRBV5-1	TRBJ2-5	NA	ASSWTVQETQY
TRBV7-9	TRBJ2-7	NA	ASSLVAPTYEQY
TRBV19	TRBJ2-2	NA	ASSLRGELF
TRBV7-2	TRBJ2-7	NA	ASSSGTGFREQY
TRBV7-8	TRBJ1-4	NA	ATQKVGPAEKLF
TRBV6-4	TRBJ2-7	NA	ASSDQGRSAEQY
TRBV19	TRBJ2-1	TRBD2	ASKLAGGYNEQF
TRBV14	TRBJ1-1	NA	ASSPSSGPEAF
TRBV2	TRBJ2-1	TRBD2	ASSLESGGYNEQF
TRBV12-3/TRBV12-4	TRBJ1-5	NA	ASSPGRGAAQH
TRBV2	TRBJ2-7	NA	ASIRLRSSYEQY
TRBV18	TRBJ2-1	TRBD2	ASSPLGSGAYNEQF
TRBV18	TRBJ1-1	NA	ASSPIQGWDTEAF